This T cell receptor (beta chain) was recovered during a study of T cells in Graves' hyperthyroidism and ophthalmopathy. As for the study in general: It was at initial diagnosis, before any treatment, that peripheral blood was collected.

Germline V gene sequence: CDR1 MNHNS, CDR2 SASEGT. J lost 6 bases, V lost 6 bases, and 12 bases had no gene match. This CDR3 contains 15 residues. The PBMCs had their origin in 10 ml of fresh peripheral blood. Findings of the study overall: Most thyroid clonotypes with frequency above 0.001 were detected in blood. Ophthalmopathy, which appeared later, was predicted by the model a median roughly 6.5 months before onset.

TCR beta CDR3 region amplification was performed from RNA transcripts. With the HTBI primer set, the TCR CDR3 went through a first round of RT-PCR. MiXCR was run by TCRdb on the multiplex PCR reads, yielding one entry per CDR3 protein. Of approximately 420,000 distinct CDR3 sequences in the sample, about 15% were seen once. Note on this clonotype: Antigen specificity is unknown. A much larger clone differs from this one at a single base, so this may be a read error. Here the CDR3 omits its conserved ending phenylalanine or tryptophan, so a read error is the likely source.

The gene calls are TRBV6-1 and TRBJ2-7; TRBD1 agrees at 9 bases. The receptor comes from a woman aged 25 to 45 with Graves' hyperthyroidism. The sample was blood. In nucleotides, the CDR3 is TGTGCCAGCAGGGCCTCCTTGGACAGGGGAGGCGAGCAGTACCTC. Encoded protein: CASRASLDRGGEQYL.